Shown below are 5 T cell receptor beta chains from a single sample sequenced in a study of T cell responses to AZD1222 COVID-19 vaccine. Clones were read by immunoSEQ multiplex PCR, and TCRdb kept only the in-frame ones, dropping some. The data contain roughly 80,000 clones, under 95% of them singletons. Sequencing used peripheral blood, obtained on day 0 of AZD1222 vaccination. These receptors all come from an adult in good health.

This chain uses TRBV11-3 with TRBJ2-7; a weak D match, TRBD2 (7 bases). The CDR3 runs 15 residues. The germline V gene has CDR1 SGHNT and CDR2 YENEEA. Trimming cost V 1 base and J 1 base, with 11 bases left between them. The CDR3 DNA follows: TGTGCCAGCAGCTTAGGCGGGGGCACGTCCTACGAGCAGTACTTC. Protein sequence: CASSLGGGTSYEQYF.

In its sample, this clone was seen once. The chain uses TRBV11-2 and TRBJ1-1; 7 bases fit TRBD1. The J segment lost 0 bases and the V segment lost 4 bases, leaving 8 bases of the junction unmatched. Germline lookup yields CDR1 SGHAT and CDR2 FQNNGV. The CDR3 sequence is 16 residues long. CDR3 nucleotide sequence: TGTGCCAGCAGCTCAGCCGGGACAGATTTGAACACTGAAGCTTTCTTT. This translates into CASSSAGTDLNTEAFF.

The chain recombines TRBV19 with TRBJ1-2; no firm D call. Trimming took off 3 bases at V and 4 bases at J, with 6 bases between the two ends. Germline values: CDR1 LNHDA, CDR2 SQIVND (reference sequence). The CDR3 has 12 residues. This chain's CDR3 is CASSIPSYGYTF. Here the CDR3 DNA reads TGTGCCAGTAGTATCCCCAGCTATGGCTACACCTTC.

The chain recombines TRBV2 with TRBJ1-5; 8 bases line up with TRBD1. Germline V lookup: CDR1 SNHLY, CDR2 FYNNEI. V shed 3 bases, J shed 6 bases, and the junction held 7 bases outside the gene matches. This CDR3 is 15 amino acids long. The CDR3 nucleotides are TGTGCCAGCAGTGACGGGACAGGAGAATTTCAGCCCCAGCATTTT. Its protein product is CASSDGTGEFQPQHF. Looking up the rest from reference TRBV2 and TRBJ1-5 gives the full variable domain: EPEVTQTPSHQVTQMGQEVILRCVPISNHLYFYWYRQILGQKVEFLVSFYNNEISEKSEIFDDQFSVERPDGSNFTLKIRSTKLEDSAMYFCASSDGTGEFQPQHFGDGTRLSIL.

This clone was observed a few times. The chain is built from TRBV11-3 and TRBJ2-1; D possibly matches TRBD1 or TRBD2 (5 bases each). Germline CDR1 reads SGHNT; CDR2 reads YENEEA. Trimming took off 6 bases at V and 3 bases at J, with 15 bases between the two ends. The CDR3 covers 15 residues. The CDR3 sequence: CASRPDLGDYNEQFF. For the CDR3, the DNA is TGTGCCAGCAGACCCGATTTGGGGGACTACAATGAGCAGTTCTTC.